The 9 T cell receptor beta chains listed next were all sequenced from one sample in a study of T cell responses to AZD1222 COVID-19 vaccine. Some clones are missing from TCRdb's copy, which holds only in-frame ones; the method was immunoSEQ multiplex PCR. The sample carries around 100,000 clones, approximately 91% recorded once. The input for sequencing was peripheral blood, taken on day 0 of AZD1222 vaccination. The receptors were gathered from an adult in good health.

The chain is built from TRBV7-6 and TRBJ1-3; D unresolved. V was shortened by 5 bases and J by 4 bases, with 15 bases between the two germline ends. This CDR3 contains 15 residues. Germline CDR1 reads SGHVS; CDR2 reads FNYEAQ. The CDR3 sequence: CASSPIRSVGNTIYF. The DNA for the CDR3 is TGTGCCAGCAGCCCCATCCGATCGGTAGGAAACACCATATATTTT.

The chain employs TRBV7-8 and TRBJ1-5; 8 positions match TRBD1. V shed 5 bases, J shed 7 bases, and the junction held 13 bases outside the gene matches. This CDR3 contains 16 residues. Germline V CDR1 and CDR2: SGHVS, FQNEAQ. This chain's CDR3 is CASSPNRTGQKQPQHF. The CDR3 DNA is TGTGCCAGCAGCCCTAATAGGACAGGGCAAAAGCAGCCCCAGCATTTT.

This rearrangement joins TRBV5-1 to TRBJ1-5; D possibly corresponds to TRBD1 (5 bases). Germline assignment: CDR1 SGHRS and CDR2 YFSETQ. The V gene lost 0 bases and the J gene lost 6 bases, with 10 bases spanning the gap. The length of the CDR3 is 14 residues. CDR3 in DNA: TGCGCCAGCAGCTTGGATGGGGACGGTCAGCCCCAGCATTTT. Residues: CASSLDGDGQPQHF.

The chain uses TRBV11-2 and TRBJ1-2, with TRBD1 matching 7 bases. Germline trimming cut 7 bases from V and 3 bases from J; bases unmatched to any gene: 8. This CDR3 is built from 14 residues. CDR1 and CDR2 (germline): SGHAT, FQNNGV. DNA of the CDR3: TGTGCCAGCACCGAAACTACAGGGGACTATGGCTACACCTTC. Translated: CASTETTGDYGYTF.

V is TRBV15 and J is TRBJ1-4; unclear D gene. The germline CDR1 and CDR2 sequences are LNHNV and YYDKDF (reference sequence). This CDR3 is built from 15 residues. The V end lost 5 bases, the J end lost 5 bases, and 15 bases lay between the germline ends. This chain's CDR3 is CATSPKRTENEKLFF. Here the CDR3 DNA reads TGTGCCACCAGCCCTAAGCGGACGGAAAATGAAAAACTGTTTTTT.

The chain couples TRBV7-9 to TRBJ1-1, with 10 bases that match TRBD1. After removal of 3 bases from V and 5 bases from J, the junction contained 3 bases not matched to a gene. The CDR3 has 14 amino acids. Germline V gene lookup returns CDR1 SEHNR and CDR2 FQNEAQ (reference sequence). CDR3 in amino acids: CASSLGQGRTEAFF. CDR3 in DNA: TGTGCCAGCAGCTTGGGACAGGGGAGGACTGAAGCTTTCTTT.

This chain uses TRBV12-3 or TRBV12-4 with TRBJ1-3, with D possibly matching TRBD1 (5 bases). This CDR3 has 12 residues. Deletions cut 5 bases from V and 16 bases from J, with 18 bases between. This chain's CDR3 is CASSPEAGPAYF. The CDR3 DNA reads TGTGCCAGCAGTCCAGAGGCGGGACCGGCTTATTTT.

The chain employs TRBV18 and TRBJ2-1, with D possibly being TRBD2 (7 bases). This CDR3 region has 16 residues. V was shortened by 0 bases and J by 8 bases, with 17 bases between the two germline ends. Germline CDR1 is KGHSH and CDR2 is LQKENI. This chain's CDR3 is CASSPPNSGGAHEQFF. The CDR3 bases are TGTGCCAGCTCACCACCTAATAGTGGGGGGGCCCATGAGCAGTTCTTC.

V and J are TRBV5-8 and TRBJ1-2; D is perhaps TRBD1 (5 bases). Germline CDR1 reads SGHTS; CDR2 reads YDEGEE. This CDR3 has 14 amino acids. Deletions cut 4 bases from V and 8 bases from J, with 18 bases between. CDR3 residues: CASSGGTAGRGYTF. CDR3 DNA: TGTGCCAGCAGCGGAGGGACCGCCGGGAGAGGCTACACCTTC.